This T cell receptor (beta chain) was observed in a study of neurological immune-mediated disorders. Between the trimmed V and J ends, which lost 5 bases and 1 base, there was a span of 14 bases. The CDR3 has 15 residues. Ten or more counts support this clonotype. 5'RACE with 10-nucleotide random UMIs produced the cDNA. TCRdb re-analysed the 5' RACE reads in MiXCR, keeping a single row per CDR3 protein. In the table there are 20,000 to 25,000 distinct CDR3 sequences, roughly 13% of which are singletons. Time point denoted: technical triplicate 1. V is TRBV12-3 or TRBV12-4 and J is TRBJ1-1; unclear D gene. This sequence was found in a female donor with HTLV-1-associated myelopathy (HAM/TSP). Sequencing was carried out using CD4+ T cells from blood. The CDR3, as DNA: TGTGCCAGCAGTAGACTGGGCATAGCGAACACTGAAGCTTTCTTT. Translation: CASSRLGIANTEAFF.